This T cell receptor beta chain emerged from a study of blood T cell repertoires in COVID-19. Overall study: T cells, B-cell-depleted T cells, or PBMCs supplied cDNA or gDNA.

Authors' methods: Estimated nucleated cell counts came from reference gene primer amplification. Repertoires were generated with immunoSEQ multiplex PCR, while TCRdb's copy carries only in-frame clones and drops some. V, J and clone size were drawn from that table, and D and trimming were deduced from the DNA. This sample has around 200,000 clones, with roughly 86% found just once. CDR1 is MGHRA and CDR2 is YSYEKL in the germline V gene. The length of the CDR3 is 16 residues. The junction had 5 bases not matched to a gene; V was cut back by 0 bases and J by 9 bases. The clonotype comes from a man aged 18 to 35 with active or convalescent COVID-19. The gene calls are TRBV4-1 and TRBJ1-6; 10 bases line up with TRBD1. Sequencing input: peripheral blood. The chain's CDR3 is CASSQERQGAISPLHF. The CDR3 nucleotides are TGCGCCAGCAGCCAAGAAAGACAGGGGGCGATTTCACCCCTCCACTTT.